This entry lists 28 T cell receptor beta chains sequenced from one sample in a study of identical twins. TCRdb redid the calling of the 5' RACE reads with MiXCR, one entry per CDR3 protein. This sample has 640,000 or so distinct CDR3 sequences, with approximately 6.1% found just once. Sequencing was performed on naive T cells sorted from blood. All receptors come from a man between 18 and 35 years old in good health.

This clonotype was picked up many times. The chain employs TRBV5-1 and TRBJ1-1, with 8 bases lining up with TRBD1. The CDR3 totals 15 residues. Looked up from germline, CDR1 is SGHRS and CDR2 is YFSETQ. V shed 0 bases and J 4 bases; nucleotides not matched to a gene: 5. The CDR3 region is CASSLGTGLGTEAFF. CDR3 DNA: TGCGCCAGCAGCTTGGGGACAGGGCTTGGCACTGAAGCTTTCTTT. Combining the CDR3 with reference TRBV5-1 and TRBJ1-1 gives the whole variable domain KAGVTQTPRYLIKTRGQQVTLSCSPISGHRSVSWYQQTPGQGLQFLFEYFSETQRNKGNFPGRFSGRQFSNSRSEMNVSTLELGDSALYLCASSLGTGLGTEAFFGQGTRLTVV.

This clonotype was seen repeatedly, ten times or more. The chain recombines TRBV6-1 with TRBJ2-3; tentatively, D is TRBD1 or TRBD2 (5 bases each). The CDR3 is 17 amino acids. In germline, CDR1 is MNHNS, CDR2 SASEGT. V was cut by 0 bases and J by 1 base, with 14 bases left in between. CDR3 in amino acids: CASSEAWGRGRTDTQYF. In DNA form, the CDR3 reads TGTGCCAGCAGTGAAGCTTGGGGGAGAGGGCGCACAGATACGCAGTATTTT.

On this clonotype itself: A much larger clone differs from this one at a single base, so this may be a read error. This sequence joins TRBV11-2 and TRBJ2-7; D perhaps matches TRBD1 (6 bases). V lost 2 bases to trimming and J lost 2 bases, with 13 bases between them. This CDR3 region has 15 residues. The germline CDR1 and CDR2 sequences are SGHAT and FQNNGV. The CDR3 reads CASSLSPDRTYEQYF. CDR3 DNA sequence: TGTGCCAGCAGCTTATCCCCGGACAGAACCTACGAGCAGTACTTC.

This clonotype came up a few times. The chain is built from TRBV30 and TRBJ1-2; 11 bases fit TRBD1. This CDR3 is built from 15 residues. The germline V gene has CDR1 GTSNPN and CDR2 SVGIG (reference sequence). Germline trimming cut 0 bases from V and 7 bases from J; bases unmatched to any gene: 7. The CDR3, as DNA: TGTGCCTGGAGTGTACTAAGGACAGGGGGCCGTGGCTACACCTTC. It translates to CAWSVLRTGGRGYTF. Combining the CDR3 with reference TRBV30 and TRBJ1-2 gives the whole variable domain SQTIHQWPATLVQPVGSPLSLECTVEGTSNPNLYWYRQAAGRGLQLLFYSVGIGQISSEVPQNLSASRPQDRQFILSSKKLLLSDSGFYLCAWSVLRTGGRGYTFGSGTRLTVV.

The chain combines TRBV24-1 with TRBJ2-1; TRBD2 matches at 10 bases. Germline CDR1 is KGHDR and CDR2 is SFDVKD. Trimming took 4 bases from V and 6 from J; bases not matched to a gene: 8. The CDR3 spans 16 residues. DNA of the CDR3: TGTGCCACCAGTGACGTTCCGGGACTAGCGTCCAATGAGCAGTTCTTC. Translation gives CATSDVPGLASNEQFF.

The chain couples TRBV3-1 to TRBJ1-2, with D maybe TRBD1 (6 bases). The CDR3 covers 12 residues. V was pared by 3 bases and J by 8 bases, with 10 bases between. From germline, CDR1 is LGHDT and CDR2 YNNKEL (reference sequence). The CDR3 coding sequence is TGTGCCAGCAGCCATCCAGGGGACGGCTACACCTTC. This translates into CASSHPGDGYTF.

There are many counts of this clonotype. The V call is TRBV7-9, the J call TRBJ2-1; D perhaps matches TRBD2 (6 bases). The CDR3 sequence is 15 residues long. Germline V CDR1 and CDR2: SEHNR, FQNEAQ (reference sequence). V lost 1 base to trimming and J lost 12 bases, with 19 bases between them. The DNA of the CDR3 is TGTGCCAGCAGCTTAGAAGGGCGGGGACCTCTCATGCAGTTCTTC. Its translation: CASSLEGRGPLMQFF.

This clonotype was seen more than once but under ten times. The chain uses TRBV12-3 or TRBV12-4 and TRBJ2-7; 11 nucleotides match TRBD2. V was clipped by 6 bases and J by 3 bases; unmatched bases: 7. The CDR3 sequence is 15 residues long. This chain's CDR3 is CASRSGLAGFYEQYF. CDR3 coding DNA: TGTGCCAGCAGATCAGGACTAGCGGGTTTCTACGAGCAGTACTTC.

This clonotype has only a few counts. The V call is TRBV20-1, the J call TRBJ2-6; 9 positions agree with TRBD2. Germline V gene lookup returns CDR1 DFQATT and CDR2 SNEGSKA (reference sequence). With V trimmed by 0 bases and J by 1 base, 16 bases remained unmatched. The CDR3 covers 21 residues. The CDR3 nucleotides are TGCAGTGCTAGAGATTTGGCGGGAGGGAGGCCCGAAATATCTGGGGCCAACGTCCTGACTTTC. This codes for CSARDLAGGRPEISGANVLTF.

This clonotype has more than one count but fewer than ten. The V call is TRBV7-9, the J call TRBJ2-3; 8 bases line up with TRBD2. Trimming cost V 7 bases and J 2 bases; bases outside gene matches: 14. Germline lookup yields CDR1 SEHNR and CDR2 FQNEAQ (reference sequence). This CDR3 has 17 residues. In DNA, the CDR3 is TGTGCCAGCACCCTTAAACTTCCGGGACTAGACACAGATACGCAGTATTTT. Translation: CASTLKLPGLDTDTQYF.

This clonotype showed up many times. J is TRBJ1-5 and V is TRBV20-1; D might be TRBD1 (5 bases). This CDR3 contains 12 residues. Germline loops: CDR1 DFQATT, CDR2 SNEGSKA (reference sequence). The CDR3 sequence: CSAGGAGQPQHF. DNA of the CDR3: TGCAGCGCCGGAGGGGCGGGTCAGCCCCAGCATTTT.

This clonotype was counted at least ten times. This CDR3 reads CATAGGLATDTQYF. The CDR3 DNA reads as TGTGCTACAGCGGGGGGGTTAGCCACAGATACGCAGTATTTT. The chain has TRBV2 and TRBJ2-3; 10 bases are shared with TRBD2. The germline CDR1 and CDR2 sequences are SNHLY and FYNNEI. The CDR3 sequence is 14 residues long.

At least ten counts were recorded for this clonotype. The J gene is TRBJ1-5, the V gene TRBV12-3 or TRBV12-4; D gene uncertain. V shed 3 bases and J shed 0 bases, with 18 bases lying between them. The CDR3 totals 18 residues. CDR3 sequence reads: CASSFMPGRFYSNQPQHF. The CDR3 nucleotides are TGTGCCAGCAGTTTTATGCCAGGAAGATTTTATAGCAATCAGCCCCAGCATTTT.

In its sample, this clonotype was seen many times. As DNA, the CDR3 is TGTGCCAGCACCCAAAACGCAGGGATAGATACGCAGTATTTT. It codes for CASTQNAGIDTQYF. The chain combines TRBV6-2 or TRBV6-3 with TRBJ2-3, with D maybe TRBD1 (5 bases). The CDR3 consists of 14 residues. Germline V lookup: CDR1 MNHEY, CDR2 SVGEGT. V lost 7 bases and J lost 5, with 16 bases in between.

The table lists this clonotype with many counts. The chain has TRBV24-1 and TRBJ2-3, with D possibly TRBD1 on 6 matching bases. The germline V gene has CDR1 KGHDR and CDR2 SFDVKD. CDR3 length equals 15 residues. With 3 bases removed from V and 4 bases from J, the gap between germline ends came to 13 bases. CDR3 protein: CATSDRDNPSDTQYF. CDR3 nucleotides: TGTGCCACCAGTGATCGGGACAACCCTTCAGATACGCAGTATTTT.

This clonotype has ten or more counts. The gene calls are TRBV4-2 and TRBJ2-4, with D perhaps TRBD1 (6 bases). Germline CDR1 and CDR2: LGHNA and YNFKEQ. The V end lost 0 bases, the J end lost 6 bases, and 15 bases lay between the germline ends. The CDR3 totals 16 residues. The CDR3 DNA reads TGTGCCAGCAGCCAAGAAGGGGCAGGGGCCTCAAACATTCAGTACTTC. Protein: CASSQEGAGASNIQYF.

The chain employs TRBV5-1 and TRBJ2-2; 9 positions agree with TRBD1. The CDR3 covers 15 residues. V lost 4 bases, J lost 6 bases, and 7 bases stayed unmatched. Germline CDR1 reads SGHRS; CDR2 reads YFSETQ. The CDR3, as DNA: TGCGCCAGCAGCAGAACGGGACAGGGATCCGGGGAGCTGTTTTTT. Amino acids: CASSRTGQGSGELFF.

In the case of this clonotype: A read error may explain this, as a much larger clone is one base away. The genes are TRBV11-2 and TRBJ2-1; 8 nucleotides line up with TRBD2. The CDR3 extends over 15 amino acids. With V trimmed by 3 bases and J by 0 bases, 1 base remained unmatched. Germline CDR1 reads SGHAT; CDR2 reads FQNNGV. Here the CDR3 reads CASSFSGTSYNEQFF. The CDR3 bases are TGTGCCAGCAGCTTTAGCGGGACCTCCTACAATGAGCAGTTCTTC.

This clonotype was counted many times. V and J are TRBV14 and TRBJ2-1, with no clear D. Germline CDR1 reads SGHDN; CDR2 reads FVKESK. The CDR3 runs to 15 residues. Deletions cut 4 bases from V and 0 bases from J, with 10 bases between. The CDR3 here is CASSPFRSSYNEQFF. The CDR3 DNA sequence: TGTGCCAGCAGCCCATTCAGGAGCTCCTACAATGAGCAGTTCTTC.

This clonotype has only a few counts. This chain links TRBV18 with TRBJ2-6, with 9 bases matching TRBD1. This CDR3 spans 18 amino acids. Germline CDR1 is KGHSH and CDR2 is LQKENI. V was clipped by 2 bases and J by 2 bases; unmatched bases: 7. CDR3 nucleotide sequence: TGTGCCAGCTCACCAGGAGAGGGACAGGGTCCTGGGGCCAACGTCCTGACTTTC. Translating it yields CASSPGEGQGPGANVLTF.

This chain uses TRBV20-1 with TRBJ1-2; weak D call: TRBD1 (5 bases). Germline values: CDR1 DFQATT, CDR2 SNEGSKA (reference sequence). The CDR3 runs 14 residues. The V end was cut by 1 base, the J end by 2 bases, with 11 bases between. The CDR3 loop is CSARAGTVNYGYTF. As DNA, the CDR3 is TGCAGTGCTAGAGCGGGGACGGTCAACTATGGCTACACCTTC.

There are many counts of this clonotype. This rearrangement joins TRBV20-1 to TRBJ2-1; D is unclear. The CDR3 has 11 amino acids. From germline, CDR1 is DFQATT and CDR2 SNEGSKA (reference sequence). With 4 bases removed from V and 9 bases from J, the gap between germline ends came to 10 bases. The CDR3 DNA reads as TGCAGTGCTAATCGCGCGGCTGAGCAGTTCTTC. Protein sequence: CSANRAAEQFF.

Many counts were recorded for this clonotype. This chain connects TRBV20-1 to TRBJ1-4; no clear D. Trimming removed 3 bases at V and 6 bases at J, with 14 bases between. The germline CDR1 and CDR2 sequences are DFQATT and SNEGSKA (reference sequence). The CDR3 extends over 14 amino acids. CDR3 nucleotides: TGCAGTGCTAGGACCCTCGGGCTCGATGAAAAACTGTTTTTT. Translating it yields CSARTLGLDEKLFF.

This clonotype has only a few counts. This sequence joins TRBV29-1 and TRBJ2-6; 12 bases agree with TRBD1. Unmatched junction bases numbered 5, after V lost 5 bases and J lost 0 bases. Germline V gene data show CDR1 as SQVTM and CDR2 as ANQGSEA. The CDR3 has 17 amino acids. The CDR3 region has the DNA TGCAGCGTTAACCAGGGACAGGGGGCCTCTGGGGCCAACGTCCTGACTTTC. It encodes CSVNQGQGASGANVLTF.

This clonotype was detected once. A read error may explain this, as a much larger clone is one base away. As the CDR3 is not closed by the conserved phenylalanine or tryptophan, this likely results from a read error. V and J are TRBV29-1 and TRBJ1-2, with D possibly TRBD1 on 5 matching bases. The V end lost 7 bases, the J end lost 4 bases, and 19 bases lay between the germline ends. Germline-derived CDR1 and CDR2 are SQVTM and ANQGSEA. This CDR3 has 14 residues. The CDR3 nucleotides read TGCAGCGCGAGGTCCGGGCAGGGACCCTATGGCTACACCTAC. It yields the protein CSARSGQGPYGYTY.

This clonotype has only a few counts. This sequence joins TRBV6-6 and TRBJ2-5, with D unresolved. Germline CDR1 MNHNY, CDR2 SVGAGI (reference sequence). The CDR3 totals 13 residues. V was cut by 2 bases and J by 5 bases, with 9 bases left in between. Here the CDR3 reads CASSYLVLETQYF. Written as DNA, the CDR3 is TGTGCCAGCAGTTACCTAGTCCTGGAGACCCAGTACTTC.

This clonotype was detected ten times or more. The J gene is TRBJ2-7, the V gene TRBV6-2 or TRBV6-3; 12 positions match TRBD2. V lost 4 bases, J lost 1 base, and 2 bases stayed unmatched. The V gene's germline CDR1 is MNHEY and CDR2 SVGEGT. The CDR3 consists of 15 residues. CDR3 amino acids: CASSLTSGSSYEQYF. CDR3 nucleotides: TGTGCCAGCAGTTTGACTAGCGGGAGTTCCTACGAGCAGTACTTC.

This clonotype was seen only once. One base away lies a much larger clone, so this may be a sequencing read error. This chain connects TRBV5-5 to TRBJ2-1; D remains ambiguous. V was trimmed by 9 bases and J by 6 bases, leaving 13 bases between them. Germline CDR1 is SGHKS and CDR2 is YYEKEE (reference sequence). The CDR3 consists of 12 residues. The CDR3 region has the DNA TGTGCCACCAGTGGGGTTCCCAATGAGCAGTTCTTC. The encoded protein is CATSGVPNEQFF.